This TCR beta chain was identified during a study of T cells after yellow fever vaccination. Via MiXCR, TCRdb re-called the 5' RACE reads, giving one row per CDR3 protein. The repertoire holds about 300,000 distinct CDR3 sequences, with under 9% as singletons. This TCR came from a man between 18 and 35 years old who received the YFV17D yellow fever vaccine. Sequenced here: CD4+ T cells sorted from PBMCs, sampled 5 days after the yellow fever booster vaccination.

This CDR3 reads CATKRSGGEDTQYF. DNA for the CDR3: TGTGCCACCAAAAGGAGCGGGGGGGAAGATACGCAGTATTTT. This sequence joins TRBV6-2 or TRBV6-3 and TRBJ2-3; TRBD2 matches 10 bases. Losses at the gene ends were 10 bases for V and 5 bases for J; bases not matched to a gene: 9. Germline CDR1 is MNHEY and CDR2 is SVGEGT. The CDR3 covers 14 residues.